One sample yielded the 21 T cell receptor beta chains listed below, sequenced in a study of T cell changes during pregnancy in multiple sclerosis. Assay: immunoSEQ multiplex PCR; the TCRdb copy retains only in-frame clones and omits some. This sample has about 72,000 clones; around 91% occur once, and the top ten carry roughly 0.7%. Sequences were derived from peripheral blood, sampled in the third trimester of pregnancy. These receptors were taken from a female donor in good health, enrolled as a control in a pregnancy study.

The V and J genes are TRBV5-1 and TRBJ2-2; tentatively, D is TRBD2 (5 bases). V lost 0 bases, J lost 0 bases, and 15 bases lay in between. This CDR3 is 18 amino acids long. CDR1 SGHRS and CDR2 YFSETQ come from the germline V gene. CDR3 DNA sequence: TGCGCCAGCAGCTTGGCCGAAGGAACTAGGGCGAACACCGGGGAGCTGTTTTTT. Its protein is CASSLAEGTRANTGELFF.

The V and J genes are TRBV5-1 and TRBJ2-2, with 8 positions matching TRBD2. Trimming took 6 bases from V and 5 from J; bases not matched to a gene: 15. The CDR3 consists of 17 residues. Germline values: CDR1 SGHRS, CDR2 YFSETQ. This chain's CDR3 is CASNPGRGGAFTGELFF. The CDR3, as DNA: TGCGCCAGCAATCCCGGACGGGGGGGGGCCTTTACCGGGGAGCTGTTTTTT. Based on the CDR3 plus reference TRBV5-1 and TRBJ2-2, the full variable domain is KAGVTQTPRYLIKTRGQQVTLSCSPISGHRSVSWYQQTPGQGLQFLFEYFSETQRNKGNFPGRFSGRQFSNSRSEMNVSTLELGDSALYLCASNPGRGGAFTGELFFGEGSRLTVL.

The table lists this clone with a count of one. J is TRBJ2-7 and V is TRBV4-1; D is unresolved. The CDR3 totals 13 residues. Germline V gene lookup returns CDR1 MGHRA and CDR2 YSYEKL. Trimming stripped 2 bases from V and 6 bases from J, with 11 bases between. In DNA form, the CDR3 reads TGCGCCAGCAGCCAATCCCTAACGGTCGAGCAGTACTTC. Translated: CASSQSLTVEQYF.

The CDR3 loop is CASSPLGQGATGELFF. DNA of the CDR3: TGTGCCAGCTCACCGTTAGGACAGGGGGCCACCGGGGAGCTGTTTTTT. The chain employs TRBV18 and TRBJ2-2; 11 positions agree with TRBD1. With V trimmed by 3 bases and J by 4 bases, 4 bases remained unmatched. Germline CDR1 is KGHSH and CDR2 is LQKENI. This CDR3 spans 16 amino acids.

This clone showed up just a few times. The chain employs TRBV6-6 and TRBJ2-1; D perhaps matches TRBD2 (6 bases). The CDR3 is made up of 16 amino acids. Looked up from germline, CDR1 is MNHNY and CDR2 is SVGAGI (reference sequence). The V end was cut by 4 bases, the J end by 1 base, with 14 bases between. The CDR3 DNA follows: TGTGCCAGCAGTTTCCGGGGTAGCGGATCCTACAATGAGCAGTTCTTC. It translates to CASSFRGSGSYNEQFF.

V usage is TRBV5-1 and J usage is TRBJ2-7; 9 nucleotides line up with TRBD1. Trimming took 0 bases from V and 5 from J; bases not matched to a gene: 6. This CDR3 has 15 amino acids. Germline V gene sequence: CDR1 SGHRS, CDR2 YFSETQ. This CDR3 reads CASSLVGQGSHEQYF. CDR3 nucleotides: TGCGCCAGCAGCTTGGTTGGACAGGGGTCCCACGAGCAGTACTTC.

This chain connects TRBV13 to TRBJ2-5; the D is unclear. The germline V gene has CDR1 PRHDT and CDR2 FYEKMQ (reference sequence). V was cut by 3 bases and J by 3 bases, with 5 bases left in between. The CDR3 consists of 12 residues. This CDR3 reads CASSFQKETQYF. The CDR3 DNA reads as TGTGCCAGCAGCTTCCAGAAAGAGACCCAGTACTTC.

This rearrangement joins TRBV4-3 to TRBJ1-1, with 7 bases identical to TRBD1. The CDR3 covers 16 residues. V gave up 1 base and J gave up 5 bases; unmatched junction bases: 10. CDR1 is LGHNA, CDR2 YSLEER, per germline. The CDR3 here is CASSQVTGALSTEAFF. In DNA, the CDR3 is TGCGCCAGCAGCCAAGTCACAGGGGCTTTATCAACTGAAGCTTTCTTT.

V and J are TRBV5-1 and TRBJ2-1; 9 bases match TRBD2. Germline V gene sequence: CDR1 SGHRS, CDR2 YFSETQ. Trimming at V came to 4 bases and at J to 9 bases, leaving 17 bases not matched to a gene. The CDR3 consists of 17 residues. CDR3 sequence: CASSLRAGGTRHSEQFF. The CDR3 nucleotides read TGCGCCAGCAGCCTCAGAGCGGGGGGTACACGACACAGTGAGCAGTTCTTC.

CDR3: CASSLVQPDTQYF. In DNA, the CDR3 is TGTGCCAGCAGCTTGGTACAGCCAGATACGCAGTATTTT. The chain combines TRBV5-6 with TRBJ2-3; D is undetermined. Trimming shortened V by 0 bases and J by 4 bases, and 6 bases separated the two germline ends. The CDR3 sequence is 13 residues long. Germline values: CDR1 SGHDT, CDR2 YYEEEE.

The gene calls are TRBV7-2 and TRBJ1-6; D is possibly TRBD1 (5 bases). This CDR3 is built from 14 residues. Germline values: CDR1 SGHTA, CDR2 FQGNSA. V was trimmed by 5 bases and J by 8 bases, leaving 13 bases between them. CDR3 in amino acids: CASSRQGQDSPLHF. The CDR3 DNA follows: TGTGCCAGCAGCCGCCAGGGCCAGGATTCACCCCTCCACTTT.

This clone was seen a handful of times. The chain is built from TRBV7-6 and TRBJ2-2; D is perhaps TRBD2 (6 bases). Germline CDR1 SGHVS, CDR2 FNYEAQ. V was shortened by 5 bases and J by 1 base, with 11 bases between the two germline ends. There are 15 residues in the CDR3. The CDR3 sequence: CASSGGVGNTGELFF. In nucleotides, the CDR3 is TGTGCCAGCAGCGGCGGGGTCGGGAACACCGGGGAGCTGTTTTTT. The full variable domain, completed using reference TRBV7-6 and TRBJ2-2, is GAGVSQSPRYKVTKRGQDVALRCDPISGHVSLYWYRQALGQGPEFLTYFNYEAQQDKSGLPNDRFSAERPEGSISTLTIQRTEQRDSAMYRCASSGGVGNTGELFFGEGSRLTVL.

This clone was picked up one time. The chain carries TRBV7-8 and TRBJ2-3; TRBD2 matches at 7 bases. Trimming took 7 bases from V and 5 from J; bases not matched to a gene: 12. This CDR3 has 15 amino acids. Germline values: CDR1 SGHVS, CDR2 FQNEAQ. CDR3 sequence: CASTLLAAGVDTQYF. CDR3 DNA: TGTGCCAGCACCCTTCTAGCGGCGGGAGTAGATACGCAGTATTTT.

J is TRBJ2-5 and V is TRBV11-1, with TRBD1 identical over 7 bases. The CDR3 is made up of 15 amino acids. Trimming cost V 4 bases and J 1 base; bases outside gene matches: 6. Germline CDR1 is SGHAT and CDR2 is FQDESV (reference sequence). CDR3 nucleotide sequence: TGTGCCAGCAGCTGGGCAGGACAGGTCCAAGAGACCCAGTACTTC. It encodes CASSWAGQVQETQYF.

This clone turned up a few times. The chain is built from TRBV7-9 and TRBJ1-1; tentative D call: TRBD1 (6 bases). The CDR3 length is 15 residues. Trimming removed 0 bases at V and 5 bases at J, with 13 bases between. Germline loops: CDR1 SEHNR, CDR2 FQNEAQ (reference sequence). The CDR3 reads CASSLASQGLTEAFF. CDR3 coding DNA: TGTGCCAGCAGCTTAGCGTCACAGGGACTAACTGAAGCTTTCTTT.

This clone was seen only once. The J gene is TRBJ1-2, the V gene TRBV6-5, with a tentative D call TRBD1 (6 bases). Germline V gene data show CDR1 as MNHEY and CDR2 as SVGAGI. The CDR3 contains 12 residues. Deletions cut 10 bases from V and 6 bases from J, with 15 bases between. The CDR3 sequence: CATGGPGDGYTF. The CDR3 DNA follows: TGTGCCACCGGCGGCCCAGGGGATGGCTACACCTTC.

CDR3 DNA: TGTGCCAGCTCACCCCGGAAGCGGGTAAGCACAGATACGCAGTATTTT. Its protein product is CASSPRKRVSTDTQYF. J is TRBJ2-3 and V is TRBV18; D might be TRBD2 (6 bases). CDR3 length: 16 amino acids. In germline, CDR1 is KGHSH, CDR2 LQKENI. V gave up 3 bases and J gave up 0 bases, with 13 bases separating them.

The V call is TRBV30, the J call TRBJ2-7; no firm D call. The germline V gene encodes CDR1 GTSNPN and CDR2 SVGIG (reference sequence). The ends were cut back, 6 bases at V and 2 bases at J, with 20 bases in the middle. The length of the CDR3 is 15 residues. CDR3 nucleotides: TGTGCCTGTTCTCTAGTTAAAGCCCGCCCCTACGAGCAGTACTTC. Protein: CACSLVKARPYEQYF.

This rearrangement joins TRBV7-8 to TRBJ1-1, with TRBD1 identical over 8 bases. CDR1 is SGHVS and CDR2 is FQNEAQ in the germline V gene. The CDR3 sequence is 16 residues long. J was trimmed by 1 base and V by 5 bases; bases with no gene match: 9. DNA of the CDR3: TGTGCCAGCAGCACGCGCTTTGGACAGGGGAACACTGAAGCTTTCTTT. Its translation is CASSTRFGQGNTEAFF.

The V and J genes are TRBV11-3 and TRBJ2-1; 8 nucleotides match TRBD1. There are 13 residues in the CDR3. From germline, CDR1 is SGHNT and CDR2 YENEEA. J lost 10 bases, V lost 4 bases, and 6 bases had no gene match. This CDR3 is CASSSRQGFEQFF. In DNA form, the CDR3 reads TGTGCCAGCAGCTCCCGACAGGGGTTCGAGCAGTTCTTC. The entire variable domain, with the rest obtained from reference TRBV11-3 and TRBJ2-1, is as follows: EAGVVQSPRYKIIEKKQPVAFWCNPISGHNTLYWYLQNLGQGPELLIRYENEEAVDDSQLPKDRFSAERLKGVDSTLKIQPAELGDSAVYLCASSSRQGFEQFFGPGTRLTVL.

The chain couples TRBV6-4 to TRBJ1-2; D gene unclear. Trimming removed 3 bases at V and 8 bases at J, with 16 bases between. CDR1 MRHNA and CDR2 SNTAGT come from the germline V gene. This CDR3 is 14 amino acids long. CDR3 in amino acids: CASSEEGGPVGYTF. The CDR3 DNA sequence: TGTGCCAGCAGTGAAGAAGGAGGCCCTGTAGGCTACACCTTC.